The 23 T cell receptor beta chains reported below all come from one sample, sequenced in a study of tumor and adjacent non-tumor tissue in lung cancer. RNA was extracted from bulk tissue without any cell sorting. The normal lung tissue was taken more than 3 cm from the tumor edge. Three rounds of nested PCR, following a modified ARM-PCR protocol, produced the TCRbeta library. MiXCR was run by TCRdb on the multiplex PCR reads, yielding one entry per CDR3 protein. The sample has 75,000 to 90,000 distinct CDR3 sequences; approximately 73% are singletons. Material for sequencing was distant non-tumor lung tissue. Source of these receptors: a woman in her fifties or sixties with non-small cell lung cancer.

About this clonotype itself: Mismatch with germline at one junction end may stem from a read error. This chain uses TRBV4-1 with TRBJ2-7; D remains unclear. Germline loops: CDR1 MGHRA, CDR2 YSYEKL. The CDR3 totals 13 residues. The CDR3 reads CASSQTTVYEQYF. In DNA, the CDR3 is TGCGCCAGCAGCCAAACTACAGTCTACGAACAGTACTTC.

On this clonotype itself: The junction shows a germline mismatch at one end, possibly a read error. The V call is TRBV29-1, the J call TRBJ2-1; D tentatively reads TRBD1 or TRBD2 (6 bases each). The germline gives CDR1 SQVTM, CDR2 ANQGSEA. This CDR3 has 15 amino acids. The DNA of the CDR3 is TGCAGCGTTGAACTGTCCGGGGGCTCCTACGATGAGCAGTTTTTC. Its translation is CSVELSGGSYDEQFF.

This clonotype is categorized as medium-sized. The rearrangement joins TRBV11-1 to TRBJ1-1; TRBD1 matches 8 bases. Trimming cost V 5 bases and J 4 bases; bases outside gene matches: 9. The V gene's germline CDR1 is SGHAT and CDR2 FQDESV (reference sequence). CDR3 size: 15 residues. The CDR3 coding sequence is TGTGCCAGCAGCATCCCCGACAGGGGACCCACTGAAGCTTTCTTT. Residues: CASSIPDRGPTEAFF.

Note on this clonotype: One end of the junction does not line up with germline, which may come from a read error. The genes are TRBV29-1 and TRBJ2-6, with D maybe TRBD2 (6 bases). Germline CDR1 and CDR2: SQVTM and ANQGSEA. CDR3 length: 19 amino acids. In nucleotides, the CDR3 is TGCAGCGTTGTCCCCGTTGTGGACATCGGGGACTCTAGGGCCAACGTCCTGACTTTC. Translated: CSVVPVVDIGDSRANVLTF.

With respect to this clonotype: Compared with germline, one end of the junction differs, possibly owing to a read error. The gene calls are TRBV5-1 and TRBJ2-2; 7 bases are shared with TRBD1. Per the germline V gene, CDR1 is SGHRS and CDR2 is YFSETQ. The CDR3 is 14 residues long. The CDR3 region has the DNA TGCGTCAGCAGCACAGGGGCGAACACCTGGGAGCTGTTTTTT. This gives the protein CVSSTGANTWELFF.

Of note for this clonotype: One junction end disagrees with the germline gene, perhaps due to a read error. V and J are TRBV28 and TRBJ1-1, with 9 bases matching TRBD1. CDR3 length: 15 amino acids. From germline, CDR1 is MDHEN and CDR2 SYDVKM. The CDR3 bases are TGTACCAGCGCGAGCGAAGGGACAGGGCTAACTGAAGCTTTCTTT. This gives the protein CTSASEGTGLTEAFF.

This clonotype was observed at least ten times. The V and J genes are TRBV10-2 and TRBJ1-1; no firm D call. Looked up from germline, CDR1 is WSHSY and CDR2 is SAAADI. V was trimmed by 2 bases and J by 2 bases, leaving 6 bases between them. The CDR3 runs 13 residues. The chain's CDR3 is CASSEGINTEAFF. In DNA, the CDR3 is TGCGCCAGCAGTGAGGGAATCAACACTGAAGCTTTCTTT.

About this clonotype itself: The final CDR3 position lacks the conserved phenylalanine or tryptophan, pointing to a likely read error. The V call is TRBV6-5, the J call TRBJ2-1; 10 bases are a match to TRBD1. The CDR3 sequence is 14 residues long. Germline lookup yields CDR1 MNHEY and CDR2 SVGAGI. CDR3 region: CVSRRQGAGNEQFI. CDR3 DNA sequence: TGTGTCAGCAGGAGACAGGGGGCGGGTAATGAGCAGTTCATC.

As concerns this clonotype: The germline gene is not matched at one end of the junction; a read error may be the cause. This chain uses TRBV7-8 with TRBJ2-3, with 12 bases matching TRBD2. CDR1 and CDR2 from the germline V gene are SGHVS and FQNEAQ. This CDR3 spans 17 amino acids. The CDR3 DNA reads as TGTGCCAGCATCCGAGGACTAGCGGGGACTAGCACAGATACGCGGTATTTT. It is translated as CASIRGLAGTSTDTRYF.

This clonotype was detected many times. This rearrangement joins TRBV4-1 to TRBJ1-1; TRBD1 matches at 7 bases. Germline V gene lookup returns CDR1 MGHRA and CDR2 YSYEKL. Trimming cost V 4 bases and J 6 bases; bases outside gene matches: 11. CDR3 length: 15 residues. The CDR3 sequence is CASSPPTGRGAEAFF. Written as DNA, the CDR3 is TGCGCCAGCAGCCCACCGACAGGGCGAGGCGCTGAAGCTTTCTTT.

This clonotype was counted at least ten times. The genes are TRBV20-1 and TRBJ2-7; unclear D gene. Trimming removed 1 base at V and 4 bases at J, with 8 bases between. Germline values: CDR1 DFQATT, CDR2 SNEGSKA (reference sequence). This CDR3 spans 12 amino acids. This CDR3 reads CSARVQEYEQYF. The CDR3 DNA sequence: TGCAGTGCTAGAGTCCAGGAGTACGAGCAGTACTTC.

Of note for this clonotype: Since the CDR3 does not end with the conserved phenylalanine or tryptophan, this likely comes from a read error. The rearrangement uses TRBV10-3 and TRBJ2-2; D is undetermined. The CDR3 is 16 residues long. Between the trimmed V and J ends, which lost 0 bases and 1 base, there was a span of 9 bases. From germline, CDR1 is ENHRY and CDR2 SYGVKD. The CDR3 protein is CAISESFRLNTGELFS. CDR3 nucleotide sequence: TGTGCCATCAGTGAGTCGTTTCGTTTGAACACCGGGGAGCTGTTTTCT.

The chain recombines TRBV5-1 with TRBJ2-7; D perhaps matches TRBD2 (5 bases). Germline CDR1 SGHRS, CDR2 YFSETQ. This CDR3 comprises 15 residues. The V gene lost 6 bases and the J gene lost 7 bases, with 23 bases spanning the gap. CDR3 in amino acids: CASNNTVEGKNEQYF. CDR3 in DNA: TGCGCCAGCAACAACACGGTAGAGGGAAAAAATGAGCAGTACTTC.

This rearrangement joins TRBV6-6 to TRBJ1-2; D not certain. The germline gives CDR1 MNHNY, CDR2 SVGAGI (reference sequence). The CDR3 spans 14 residues. Deletions cut 1 base from V and 6 bases from J, with 12 bases between. CDR3 region: CASSYFAWPNGYTF. The CDR3 DNA reads TGTGCCAGCAGTTACTTCGCGTGGCCTAATGGCTACACCTTC.

Comment on this clonotype: This likely comes from a read error, as the CDR3 has no conserved phenylalanine or tryptophan at its end. CDR3 DNA sequence: TGTGCCATCAGACCAGGGGTTGGGGACGCTGAAGCTTTCATT. Its translation is CAIRPGVGDAEAFI. The rearrangement uses TRBV10-3 and TRBJ1-1; tentative D call: TRBD1 (6 bases). V gave up 6 bases and J gave up 6 bases, with 17 bases separating them. Germline loops: CDR1 ENHRY, CDR2 SYGVKD. This CDR3 comprises 14 residues.

The chain carries TRBV6-5 and TRBJ2-1, with 7 bases identical to TRBD2. The CDR3 is 17 amino acids. Per germline, CDR1 MNHEY and CDR2 SVGAGI. Germline trimming cut 7 bases from V and 7 bases from J; bases unmatched to any gene: 19. The CDR3 spells CASMPILGGGRVNEQFF. CDR3 in DNA: TGTGCCAGCATGCCGATTCTGGGCGGGGGACGAGTGAATGAGCAGTTCTTC.

This clonotype was seen many times. V is TRBV10-1 and J is TRBJ2-3; maybe TRBD1 (5 bases). Germline assignment: CDR1 WNHNN and CDR2 SYGVQD (reference sequence). The CDR3 loop spans 14 amino acids. Trimming shortened V by 3 bases and J by 6 bases, and 13 bases separated the two germline ends. CDR3 amino acids: CASSDGRVQDTQYF. The CDR3 DNA reads as TGCGCCAGCAGTGATGGCAGGGTGCAGGATACGCAGTATTTT.

Remarks on this clonotype: Possible read error: a much larger clone is one base away. The rearrangement uses TRBV5-1 and TRBJ2-7; tentatively, D is TRBD1 (6 bases). This CDR3 is built from 14 residues. CDR1 and CDR2 from the germline V gene are SGHRS and YFSETQ. The CDR3 sequence is CASNLGTPSYEQYF. CDR3 DNA sequence: TGCGCCAGCAACTTGGGGACACCCTCCTACGAGCAGTACTTC. Supplemented by reference TRBV5-1 and TRBJ2-7, the full variable domain reads KAGVTQTPRYLIKTRGQQVTLSCSPISGHRSVSWYQQTPGQGLQFLFEYFSETQRNKGNFPGRFSGRQFSNSRSEMNVSTLELGDSALYLCASNLGTPSYEQYFGPGTRLTVT.

Details on this clonotype: The CDR3 does not end in the conserved phenylalanine or tryptophan, so this is likely a read error. V is TRBV29-1 and J is TRBJ1-1; no reliable D call. Germline V gene lookup returns CDR1 SQVTM and CDR2 ANQGSEA. The CDR3 covers 12 residues. Trimming stripped 3 bases from V and 7 bases from J, with 12 bases between. The CDR3 here is CSVDRSGVEAFS. The CDR3 DNA follows: TGCAGCGTTGACAGGTCCGGGGTTGAAGCTTTCTCT.

With respect to this clonotype: At one end the junction does not follow the germline gene, possibly because of a read error. V gene TRBV19 combines with J gene TRBJ1-1, with 12 bases that match TRBD1. Germline values: CDR1 LNHDA, CDR2 SQIVND (reference sequence). The CDR3 length is 16 residues. The CDR3 sequence is CASIRDRGRWDTKAFF. In DNA form, the CDR3 reads TGTGCCAGTATAAGGGACAGGGGGCGCTGGGACACTAAAGCTTTCTTT.

The chain recombines TRBV2 with TRBJ2-7, with 7 nucleotides matching TRBD2. CDR3 length: 15 residues. CDR1 and CDR2 from the germline V gene are SNHLY and FYNNEI. Losses at the gene ends were 7 bases for V and 7 bases for J; bases not matched to a gene: 16. The CDR3 DNA sequence: TGTGCCAGCACGTTTATGTGCGGGAGTTCTGCGGAGCAGTACTTC. Translating it yields CASTFMCGSSAEQYF.

Notes on this clonotype: The junction departs from germline at one end; a sequencing error may be responsible. This rearrangement joins TRBV4-1 to TRBJ2-1, with D tentatively TRBD2 (5 bases). The germline gives CDR1 MGHRA, CDR2 YSYEKL. The CDR3 has 14 amino acids. CDR3 amino acids: CDSSPTKVDDEQFF. CDR3 nucleotides: TGCGACAGCAGTCCGACTAAGGTTGATGATGAGCAGTTCTTC.

Many counts were recorded for this clonotype. J is TRBJ1-5 and V is TRBV5-1; no clear D. Per the germline V gene, CDR1 is SGHRS and CDR2 is YFSETQ. The CDR3 sequence is 13 residues long. V was cut by 0 bases and J by 4 bases, with 5 bases left in between. The CDR3 is CASSLGTNQPQHF. The CDR3 nucleotides read TGCGCCAGCAGCTTGGGCACGAATCAGCCCCAGCATTTT.